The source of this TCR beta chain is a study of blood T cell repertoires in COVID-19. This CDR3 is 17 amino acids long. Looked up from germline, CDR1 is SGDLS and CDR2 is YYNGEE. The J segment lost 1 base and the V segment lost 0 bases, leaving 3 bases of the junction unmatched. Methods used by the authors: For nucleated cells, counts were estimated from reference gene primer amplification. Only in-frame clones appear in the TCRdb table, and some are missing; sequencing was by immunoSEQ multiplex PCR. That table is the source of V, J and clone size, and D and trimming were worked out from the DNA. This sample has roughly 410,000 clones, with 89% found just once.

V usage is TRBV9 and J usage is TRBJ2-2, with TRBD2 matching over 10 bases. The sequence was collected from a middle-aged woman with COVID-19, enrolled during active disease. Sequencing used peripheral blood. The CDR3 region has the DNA TGTGCCAGCAGCGTAGGGGCTAGCGGGGGGAACACCGGGGAGCTGTTTTTT. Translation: CASSVGASGGNTGELFF.